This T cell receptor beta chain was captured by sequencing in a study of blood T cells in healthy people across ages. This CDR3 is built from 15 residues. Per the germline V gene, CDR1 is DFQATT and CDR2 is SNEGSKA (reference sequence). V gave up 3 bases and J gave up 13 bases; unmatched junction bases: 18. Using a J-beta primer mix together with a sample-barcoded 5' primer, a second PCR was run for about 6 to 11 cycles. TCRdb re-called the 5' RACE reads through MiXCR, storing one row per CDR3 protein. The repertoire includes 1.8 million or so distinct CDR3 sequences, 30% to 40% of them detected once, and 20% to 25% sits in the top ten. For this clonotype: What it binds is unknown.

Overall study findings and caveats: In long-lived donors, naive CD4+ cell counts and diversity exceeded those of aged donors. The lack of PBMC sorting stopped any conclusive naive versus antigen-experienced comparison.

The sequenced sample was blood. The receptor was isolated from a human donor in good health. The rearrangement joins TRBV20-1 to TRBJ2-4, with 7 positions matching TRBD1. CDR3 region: CSASDRDIRGNEQYF. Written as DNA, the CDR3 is TGCAGTGCTAGTGACAGGGATATTAGGGGGAATGAGCAGTACTTC.